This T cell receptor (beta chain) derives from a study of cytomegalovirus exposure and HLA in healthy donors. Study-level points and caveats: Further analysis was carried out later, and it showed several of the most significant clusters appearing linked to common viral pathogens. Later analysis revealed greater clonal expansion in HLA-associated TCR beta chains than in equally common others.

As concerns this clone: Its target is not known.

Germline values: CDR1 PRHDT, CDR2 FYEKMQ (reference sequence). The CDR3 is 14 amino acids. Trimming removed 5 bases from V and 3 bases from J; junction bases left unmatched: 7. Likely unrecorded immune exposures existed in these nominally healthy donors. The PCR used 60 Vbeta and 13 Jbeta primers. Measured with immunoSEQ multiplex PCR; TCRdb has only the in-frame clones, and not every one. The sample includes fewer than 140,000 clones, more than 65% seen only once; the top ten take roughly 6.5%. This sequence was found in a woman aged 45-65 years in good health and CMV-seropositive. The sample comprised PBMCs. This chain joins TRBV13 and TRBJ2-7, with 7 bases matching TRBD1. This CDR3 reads CASSLQGDGYEQYF. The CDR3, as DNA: TGTGCCAGCAGCCTTCAGGGGGATGGCTACGAGCAGTACTTC.